This T cell receptor beta chain came from a study of prognosis after radiotherapy for stage I lung cancer. Points from the study as a whole: Differing TRBV and TRBJ gene usage was reportedly seen between patients with and without metastases. Unique TCR clone counts went down once patients had stereotactic body radiation therapy, median roughly 9,900 versus 7,200. Where distant metastases developed, patients had lower Shannon entropy after stereotactic body radiation therapy.

This clonotype was observed at least ten times. The antigen is not known. Multiplex PCR, run in two rounds, amplified TCR beta CDR3 from genomic DNA. Primers specific to each TRBV and TRBJ gene drove first-round PCR. One entry per CDR3 protein, called by TCRdb with MiXCR from the multiplex PCR reads. The data contain around 20,000 distinct CDR3 sequences, approximately 39% of them seen just once; the ten biggest clones take up approximately 50%. The V gene's germline CDR1 is MNHEY and CDR2 SVGEGT. The V end lost 7 bases, the J end lost 2 bases, and 23 bases lay between the germline ends. The CDR3 has 17 amino acids.

V gene TRBV6-2 or TRBV6-3 combines with J gene TRBJ2-5, with D hard to call. Specimen: PBMCs, collected before or after stereotactic body radiation therapy (not recorded which). This receptor was obtained from a donor over 45 with non-small cell lung cancer. CDR3: CASNPQIPELVQETQYF. In DNA, the CDR3 is TGTGCCAGCAATCCCCAAATACCTGAATTGGTGCAAGAGACCCAGTACTTC.